The 14 T cell receptor beta chains listed next were all sequenced from one sample in a study of blood T cell repertoires in COVID-19. The protocol was immunoSEQ multiplex PCR, while the TCRdb copy is restricted to in-frame clones and leaves out a portion. Here the sample spans over 200,000 clones, about 85% being singletons. The specimen was PBMCs or T cells enriched from blood (not recorded which). The receptor source for this set is a man younger than 40 who had recovered from COVID-19.

J is TRBJ1-4 and V is TRBV29-1; perhaps TRBD1 as D (6 bases). The CDR3 consists of 13 residues. V lost 4 bases to trimming and J lost 7 bases, with 13 bases between them. Germline V lookup: CDR1 SQVTM, CDR2 ANQGSEA. This CDR3 is CSVAQGGGEKLFF. In DNA form, the CDR3 reads TGCAGCGTTGCACAGGGCGGCGGTGAAAAACTGTTTTTT.

This chain uses TRBV6-2 or TRBV6-3 with TRBJ2-1; D may be TRBD2 (7 bases). Looked up from germline, CDR1 is MNHEY and CDR2 is SVGEGT. The CDR3 contains 13 residues. V was cut by 4 bases and J by 11 bases, with 15 bases left in between. The CDR3 region is CASSWAGEGKQFF. DNA of the CDR3: TGTGCCAGCAGTTGGGCAGGGGAGGGTAAGCAGTTCTTC.

CDR3 loop: CASSLENRGGNSPLHF. CDR3 nucleotide sequence: TGTGCCAGCAGCTTGGAAAACAGGGGAGGTAATTCACCCCTCCACTTT. The V gene is TRBV5-4, the J gene TRBJ1-6; 7 nucleotides match TRBD1. Trimming cost V 0 bases and J 6 bases; bases outside gene matches: 6. Looked up from germline, CDR1 is SGHNT and CDR2 is YYREEE (reference sequence). There are 16 residues in the CDR3.

This rearrangement joins TRBV5-1 to TRBJ1-2; TRBD1 agrees at 10 bases. Germline CDR1 is SGHRS and CDR2 is YFSETQ. The V and J ends lost 7 bases and 5 bases, in that order; junction bases with no gene match: 2. This CDR3 comprises 12 residues. This CDR3 reads CASGQGGYGYTF. The CDR3 region has the DNA TGCGCCAGCGGACAGGGGGGTTATGGCTACACCTTC.

The CDR3 DNA sequence: TGTGCCTGGAGTGCGGGGATGGTCGGTGGCTACACCTTC. Its protein product is CAWSAGMVGGYTF. The chain has TRBV30 and TRBJ1-2; D remains ambiguous. V lost 1 base, J lost 7 bases, and 13 bases lay in between. Germline lookup yields CDR1 GTSNPN and CDR2 SVGIG (reference sequence). This CDR3 is built from 13 residues.

The chain couples TRBV11-3 to TRBJ2-1; 8 nucleotides match TRBD2. V shed 0 bases and J 9 bases; nucleotides not matched to a gene: 13. The CDR3 runs 17 residues. The germline V gene has CDR1 SGHNT and CDR2 YENEEA. CDR3 protein: CASSLDGGGQAGVEQFF. The CDR3 DNA follows: TGTGCCAGCAGCTTAGATGGGGGCGGACAAGCGGGGGTTGAGCAGTTCTTC.

The CDR3 region is CTSSQESCRRLAGGPGKDEQFF. The CDR3 DNA follows: TGCACCAGCAGCCAAGAATCATGTCGGAGACTAGCGGGAGGGCCGGGTAAGGATGAGCAGTTCTTC. The chain couples TRBV1 to TRBJ2-1; the table assigns TRBD2, which was not confirmed against the DNA. TRBV1 is a known pseudogene. The CDR3 loop spans 22 amino acids.

CDR3 DNA sequence: TGTGCCAGCAGCCCGGGGGGACTAGTTCTTGAGCAGTTCTTC. Translated: CASSPGGLVLEQFF. The chain combines TRBV7-2 with TRBJ2-1; 8 nucleotides agree with TRBD2. CDR3 length equals 14 residues. With 5 bases clipped from V and 9 bases from J, the junction kept 9 bases outside the gene matches. In germline, CDR1 is SGHTA, CDR2 FQGNSA.

This clone has more than one count but fewer than ten. J is TRBJ1-2 and V is TRBV7-9; no reliable D call. CDR3 length: 13 residues. Germline CDR1 SEHNR, CDR2 FQNEAQ (reference sequence). Trimming took off 2 bases at V and 8 bases at J, with 12 bases between the two ends. In nucleotides, the CDR3 is TGTGCCAGCAGCTTAACGGGGTTTACAGGCTACACCTTC. Protein: CASSLTGFTGYTF. The full variable domain, rest sourced from reference TRBV7-9 and TRBJ1-2, is DTGVSQNPRHKITKRGQNVTFRCDPISEHNRLYWYRQTLGQGPEFLTYFQNEAQLEKSRLLSDRFSAERPKGSFSTLEIQRTEQGDSAMYLCASSLTGFTGYTFGSGTRLTVV.

In its sample, this clone was seen a few times. The chain uses TRBV12-3 or TRBV12-4 and TRBJ1-5, with D possibly matching TRBD1 (6 bases). The germline V and J ends were trimmed by 5 bases and 5 bases, with 10 bases remaining between them. The CDR3 is made up of 13 amino acids. The CDR3 loop is CASSTRQDQPQHF. Here the CDR3 DNA reads TGTGCCAGCAGTACACGACAGGATCAGCCCCAGCATTTT.

The gene calls are TRBV6-5 and TRBJ2-1; D ambiguous. Looked up from germline, CDR1 is MNHEY and CDR2 is SVGAGI. Trimming pared 2 bases from V and 8 bases from J, leaving 10 bases between. CDR3 length: 13 amino acids. CDR3 sequence (DNA): TGTGCCAGCAGTTACCTAATCCGCGATGAGCAGTTCTTC. Its translation is CASSYLIRDEQFF.

The CDR3 here is CAIRDSVTMEGTF. The CDR3 bases are TGTGCCATCAGGGACTCCGTGACTATGGAGGGCACCTTC. J is TRBJ1-2 and V is TRBV10-3; D remains ambiguous. The CDR3 loop spans 13 amino acids. Germline V CDR1 and CDR2: ENHRY, SYGVKD. Deletions cut 6 bases from V and 13 bases from J, with 21 bases between.

The genes are TRBV19 and TRBJ1-1; weak D call: TRBD1 (6 bases). Germline assignment: CDR1 LNHDA and CDR2 SQIVND (reference sequence). V was clipped by 1 base and J by 1 base, with 10 bases between them. The CDR3 is 15 residues long. The CDR3, as DNA: TGTGCCAGTAGTATAGCCCAGGGGAAGAACACTGAAGCTTTCTTT. This gives the protein CASSIAQGKNTEAFF.

The chain joins TRBV7-9 to TRBJ1-4; 10 nucleotides align to TRBD1. CDR1 is SEHNR, CDR2 FQNEAQ, per germline (reference sequence). J gave up 5 bases and V 3 bases, and 3 bases lay outside the gene matches. This CDR3 contains 15 residues. The CDR3 spells CASSFDRGRNEKLFF. The CDR3 region has the DNA TGTGCCAGCAGCTTCGACAGGGGGCGGAATGAAAAACTGTTTTTT.